The rows below give T cell receptor beta chains drawn from one sample of a study of CD8 T cells in ankylosing spondylitis. TCRdb analysed the 5' RACE reads with MiXCR anew, one entry per CDR3 protein. The sample lists some 140,000 distinct CDR3 sequences, 7% to 10% occurring once. Material for sequencing was synovial fluid, either unsorted or a sorted T cell fraction (not recorded which). The receptors stem from a male donor with ankylosing spondylitis. Both conserved end residues are part of each CDR3. Fields, in order: CDR3 length, D gene, clone size, J gene, V gene, CDR3 DNA, CDR3 protein. The D gene is left open where the match is weak. Size is omitted from some rows. Given values are once, few, many or a class for expanded clones.

CDR3 length: 14; D gene: -; clone size: -; J gene: TRBJ1-2; V gene: TRBV19; CDR3 DNA: TGTGCCAGTAGTATTTCCAAGTCTGACTATGGCTACACCTTC; CDR3 protein: CASSISKSDYGYTF
CDR3 length: 14; D gene: TRBD2; clone size: many; J gene: TRBJ2-7; V gene: TRBV5-1; CDR3 DNA: TGCGCCAGCAGAAATAGCGGGAGGGCCTTCGAGCAGTACTTC; CDR3 protein: CASRNSGRAFEQYF
CDR3 length: 15; D gene: -; clone size: -; J gene: TRBJ2-5; V gene: TRBV27; CDR3 DNA: TGTGCCAGCAGTCGAGATCCATTCCGCCAAGAGACCCAGTACTTC; CDR3 protein: CASSRDPFRQETQYF
CDR3 length: 13; D gene: -; clone size: few; J gene: TRBJ2-7; V gene: TRBV27; CDR3 DNA: TGTGCCAGCGGAAGGATTGGACCCTACGAGCAGTACTTC; CDR3 protein: CASGRIGPYEQYF
CDR3 length: 13; D gene: TRBD1; clone size: many; J gene: TRBJ1-2; V gene: TRBV20-1; CDR3 DNA: TGCAGTGCTAGAGTTTGGCAGGGGGAGGGCTACACCTTC; CDR3 protein: CSARVWQGEGYTF
CDR3 length: 13; D gene: -; clone size: many; J gene: TRBJ1-1; V gene: TRBV5-1; CDR3 DNA: TGCGCCAGCAGCACAGGTCAGAACACTGAAGCTTTCTTT; CDR3 protein: CASSTGQNTEAFF
CDR3 length: 12; D gene: -; clone size: -; J gene: TRBJ1-3; V gene: TRBV7-2; CDR3 DNA: TGTGCCAGCAGCACTCAGCGAAACACCATATATTTT; CDR3 protein: CASSTQRNTIYF
CDR3 length: 12; D gene: TRBD1; clone size: many; J gene: TRBJ1-3; V gene: TRBV6-6; CDR3 DNA: TGTGCCAGCAGCCACCCAGGGGGCACCATATATTTT; CDR3 protein: CASSHPGGTIYF
CDR3 length: 17; D gene: TRBD2; clone size: few; J gene: TRBJ2-1; V gene: TRBV20-1; CDR3 DNA: TGCAGTGCTAGAGATAAAGCGGGACTAGCCTCCTACAATGAGCAGTTCTTC; CDR3 protein: CSARDKAGLASYNEQFF
CDR3 length: 13; D gene: TRBD2; clone size: many; J gene: TRBJ2-7; V gene: TRBV20-1; CDR3 DNA: TGCAGTGGACTAGCCGAATTAAACTACGAGCAGTACTTC; CDR3 protein: CSGLAELNYEQYF
CDR3 length: 14; D gene: -; clone size: many; J gene: TRBJ1-5; V gene: TRBV20-1; CDR3 DNA: TGCAGTGCTAGAGTGGGGGATAAGTGGCAGCCCCAGCATTTT; CDR3 protein: CSARVGDKWQPQHF
CDR3 length: 16; D gene: TRBD2; clone size: many; J gene: TRBJ2-5; V gene: TRBV2; CDR3 DNA: TGTGCCAGCAGCCCCAGAGGGACTACTAGTATTGAGACCCAGTACTTC; CDR3 protein: CASSPRGTTSIETQYF
CDR3 length: 15; D gene: -; clone size: many; J gene: TRBJ2-2; V gene: TRBV7-7; CDR3 DNA: TGTGCTAGCAGCTTTGGGCAGCCGAACACCGGGGAGCTGTTTTTT; CDR3 protein: CASSFGQPNTGELFF
CDR3 length: 15; D gene: -; clone size: -; J gene: TRBJ2-4; V gene: TRBV6-1; CDR3 DNA: TGTGCCAGCAGTCCACGGGTGTTAGCCAAAAACATTCAGTACTTC; CDR3 protein: CASSPRVLAKNIQYF
CDR3 length: 12; D gene: -; clone size: few; J gene: TRBJ2-7; V gene: TRBV11-2; CDR3 DNA: TGTGCCAGCAGCTTTCTTGGTCGGCTACAGTACTTC; CDR3 protein: CASSFLGRLQYF
CDR3 length: 13; D gene: -; clone size: -; J gene: TRBJ2-2; V gene: TRBV5-1; CDR3 DNA: TGCGCCAGCAGCCCAGGGGACACCGGGGAGCTGTTTTTT; CDR3 protein: CASSPGDTGELFF
CDR3 length: 10; D gene: -; clone size: -; J gene: TRBJ2-1; V gene: TRBV7-7; CDR3 DNA: TGTGCTAGCCGGGAGAGAGAGCAGTTCTTC; CDR3 protein: CASREREQFF
CDR3 length: 12; D gene: -; clone size: -; J gene: TRBJ2-5; V gene: TRBV29-1; CDR3 DNA: TGCAGCGGTGGGCCCCCGGGAGAGACCCAGTACTTC; CDR3 protein: CSGGPPGETQYF
CDR3 length: 18; D gene: TRBD1; clone size: many; J gene: TRBJ2-3; V gene: TRBV6-2/TRBV6-3; CDR3 DNA: TGTGCCAGCACTCCCCTGGGTATCGGGACAGGGTGGACAGATACGCAGTATTTT; CDR3 protein: CASTPLGIGTGWTDTQYF
CDR3 length: 14; D gene: -; clone size: few; J gene: TRBJ1-1; V gene: TRBV6-5; CDR3 DNA: TGTGCCAGCAGTTTCGCGTGGGAGAACACTGAAGCTTTCTTT; CDR3 protein: CASSFAWENTEAFF
CDR3 length: 13; D gene: -; clone size: few; J gene: TRBJ2-2; V gene: TRBV20-1; CDR3 DNA: TGCAGTGCTAGAGATGGGTACACCGGGGAGCTGTTTTTT; CDR3 protein: CSARDGYTGELFF
CDR3 length: 15; D gene: -; clone size: few; J gene: TRBJ2-7; V gene: TRBV3-1; CDR3 DNA: TGTGCCAGCAGCCAAGCCTCAGGATTTTCCTACGAGCAGTACTTC; CDR3 protein: CASSQASGFSYEQYF
CDR3 length: 18; D gene: -; clone size: few; J gene: TRBJ1-5; V gene: TRBV7-2; CDR3 DNA: TGTGCCAGCAGCTTAGGGCCGCCGCCAAAACATAGCAATCAGCCCCAGCATTTT; CDR3 protein: CASSLGPPPKHSNQPQHF
CDR3 length: 14; D gene: TRBD2; clone size: many; J gene: TRBJ2-5; V gene: TRBV20-1; CDR3 DNA: TGCAGTGCCCTACCCGGGACTAGCGGGAAGACCCAGTACTTC; CDR3 protein: CSALPGTSGKTQYF